This is a list of T cell receptor beta chains from one sample in a study of brain T cells in children with intractable seizures. Profiled with immunoSEQ multiplex PCR; TCRdb holds only in-frame clones, not every one. The sample holds some 7,700 clones, roughly 73% seen once. The sample was resected brain tissue, taken at surgery. The receptors stem from a boy under three years old with tuberous sclerosis and intractable seizures. Each CDR3 is given with its conserved first and last residue. Fields, in order: J gene, clone size, D gene, V gene, CDR3 DNA, CDR3 protein. A D gene is named only where the DNA matches it firmly. Not every row has a clone size; where given, it reads once, few, many or a size class.

j_call: TRBJ2-6; clone_size: -; d_call: TRBD2; v_call: TRBV6-5; cdr3_nt: TGTGCCAGCATCGGGGGGACCAAGGCCAACGTCCTGACTTTC; cdr3_aa: CASIGGTKANVLTF
j_call: TRBJ2-7; clone_size: -; d_call: TRBD1; v_call: TRBV19; cdr3_nt: TGTGCCAGTAGTCCCCAGACAGGGGGCTCTTACGAGCAGTACTTC; cdr3_aa: CASSPQTGGSYEQYF
j_call: TRBJ2-3; clone_size: -; d_call: TRBD2; v_call: TRBV5-1; cdr3_nt: TGCGCCAGCAGCTTGCCGGGACTAGCGGGAGCTCCCACAGATACGCAGTATTTT; cdr3_aa: CASSLPGLAGAPTDTQYF
j_call: TRBJ1-5; clone_size: few; d_call: -; v_call: TRBV27; cdr3_nt: TGTGCCAGCAGTTTAAGAGGGCAGGGGCAGCCCCAGCATTTT; cdr3_aa: CASSLRGQGQPQHF
j_call: TRBJ2-5; clone_size: -; d_call: -; v_call: TRBV5-1; cdr3_nt: TGCGCCAGCAGCTTACAGGGAGGGGAAGAGACCCAGTACTTC; cdr3_aa: CASSLQGGEETQYF
j_call: TRBJ1-1; clone_size: -; d_call: -; v_call: TRBV11-3; cdr3_nt: TGTGCCAGCAGCTTAGAGAGGAACACTGAAGCTTTCTTT; cdr3_aa: CASSLERNTEAFF
j_call: TRBJ1-5; clone_size: -; d_call: -; v_call: TRBV7-8; cdr3_nt: TGTGCCAGCAGCTTAATCGACAACTATAGCAATCAGCCCCAGCATTTT; cdr3_aa: CASSLIDNYSNQPQHF
j_call: TRBJ1-5; clone_size: -; d_call: TRBD1; v_call: TRBV15; cdr3_nt: TGTGCCACCAGCAGCGCTCCTACGACAGGGTGGCCCCAGCATTTT; cdr3_aa: CATSSAPTTGWPQHF
j_call: TRBJ1-2; clone_size: -; d_call: TRBD1; v_call: TRBV5-1; cdr3_nt: TGCGCCAGCAGCTTCGGGGACAGAGAAGACTATGGCTACACCTTC; cdr3_aa: CASSFGDREDYGYTF
j_call: TRBJ2-2; clone_size: -; d_call: -; v_call: TRBV6-5; cdr3_nt: TGTGCCAGCATTGCGGGGACTAACACCGGGGAGCTGTTTTTT; cdr3_aa: CASIAGTNTGELFF
j_call: TRBJ1-6; clone_size: -; d_call: -; v_call: TRBV27; cdr3_nt: TGTGCCAGCAGTTTATCATGGAGCTCCTATAATTCACCCCTCCACTTT; cdr3_aa: CASSLSWSSYNSPLHF
j_call: TRBJ1-1; clone_size: -; d_call: -; v_call: TRBV19; cdr3_nt: TGTGCCAGTACCCGACTCCACCGGGAACTGTACACTGAAGCTTTCTTT; cdr3_aa: CASTRLHRELYTEAFF
j_call: TRBJ1-1; clone_size: -; d_call: -; v_call: TRBV30; cdr3_nt: TGTGCCTGGACTTGGGGACCGAACACTGAAGCTTTCTTT; cdr3_aa: CAWTWGPNTEAFF
j_call: TRBJ2-7; clone_size: -; d_call: -; v_call: TRBV19; cdr3_nt: TGTGCCAGTAGTATAACCCGGGACTTCCTCTACGAGCAGTACTTC; cdr3_aa: CASSITRDFLYEQYF
j_call: TRBJ2-1; clone_size: -; d_call: -; v_call: TRBV9; cdr3_nt: TGTGCCAGCAGCGTAGGGGTTGTGGGGGCGACCCTCAATGAGCAGTTCTTC; cdr3_aa: CASSVGVVGATLNEQFF
j_call: TRBJ2-3; clone_size: -; d_call: TRBD2; v_call: TRBV15; cdr3_nt: TGTGCCACCAGCAGCGGCGGGAGCTATAGCACAGATACGCAGTATTTT; cdr3_aa: CATSSGGSYSTDTQYF
j_call: TRBJ1-6; clone_size: -; d_call: -; v_call: TRBV19; cdr3_nt: TGTGCCAGTAGTATAGATCTCACAGCTTTTCGACTTAATTCACCCCTCCACTTT; cdr3_aa: CASSIDLTAFRLNSPLHF
j_call: TRBJ2-1; clone_size: -; d_call: -; v_call: TRBV30; cdr3_nt: TGTGCCTGGATAGAGGGGACCTACAATGAGCAGTTCTTC; cdr3_aa: CAWIEGTYNEQFF
j_call: TRBJ1-2; clone_size: -; d_call: -; v_call: TRBV30; cdr3_nt: TGTGCCTGGAGTGTGAGATCCCTATATGACTATGGCTACACCTTC; cdr3_aa: CAWSVRSLYDYGYTF
j_call: TRBJ2-7; clone_size: -; d_call: -; v_call: TRBV28; cdr3_nt: TGTGCCAGCAGTTTAGTTGGCCTTCACTACGAGCAGTACTTC; cdr3_aa: CASSLVGLHYEQYF
j_call: TRBJ1-6; clone_size: -; d_call: -; v_call: TRBV6-5; cdr3_nt: TGTGCCAGCAGTTCCCCGTTATCTCCTAATTCACCCCTCCACTTT; cdr3_aa: CASSSPLSPNSPLHF
j_call: TRBJ2-2; clone_size: few; d_call: TRBD2; v_call: TRBV7-3; cdr3_nt: TGTGCCAGCAGCTTAAGCGGGAGCTACACCGGGGAGCTGTTTTTT; cdr3_aa: CASSLSGSYTGELFF